Below are 12 T cell receptor beta chains sequenced from a single sample in a study of memory CD4+ T cells and cytomegalovirus serostatus. The data were produced by immunoSEQ multiplex PCR, yet TCRdb's version contains in-frame clones alone and is incomplete. The sample records about 53,000 clones, roughly three quarters being singletons. Single viable CD3+CD4+CD8-CD45RO+ cells were sorted as the memory CD4+ T cells. The sample taken for sequencing was memory CD4+ T cells from blood. These receptors originate from an adult in good health and CMV-seronegative.

This chain connects TRBV28 to TRBJ2-1, with D possibly matching TRBD2 (5 bases). V gave up 5 bases and J gave up 8 bases, with 10 bases separating them. This CDR3 is 12 amino acids long. Germline V gene data show CDR1 as MDHEN and CDR2 as SYDVKM. Here the CDR3 reads CASSRLFYEQFF. The CDR3 coding sequence is TGTGCCAGCAGTAGACTATTCTATGAGCAGTTCTTC.

The chain uses TRBV30 and TRBJ1-2, with D perhaps TRBD1 (6 bases). This CDR3 has 14 residues. With 2 bases removed from V and 7 bases from J, the gap between germline ends came to 17 bases. Germline V gene sequence: CDR1 GTSNPN, CDR2 SVGIG (reference sequence). The CDR3 nucleotides read TGTGCCTGGAGTCTCGCCAGGGGCGTGGGTGGCTACACCTTC. Translating gives CAWSLARGVGGYTF.

In its sample, this clone was seen once. V and J are TRBV5-4 and TRBJ2-7, with 9 bases fitting TRBD1. V lost 0 bases, J lost 3 bases, and 7 bases stayed unmatched. The CDR3 loop spans 16 amino acids. Germline CDR1 SGHNT, CDR2 YYREEE (reference sequence). DNA for the CDR3: TGTGCCAGCAGCTTGGGTCTACAGGGGGCGCGCTACGAGCAGTACTTC. This codes for CASSLGLQGARYEQYF.

The genes are TRBV15 and TRBJ2-1; 7 bases agree with TRBD2. The germline gives CDR1 LNHNV, CDR2 YYDKDF (reference sequence). This CDR3 comprises 15 residues. The V gene end was trimmed by 5 bases and the J gene end by 1 base; junction bases not matched to a gene: 5. CDR3 sequence: CATSGRLASYNEQFF. CDR3 sequence (DNA): TGTGCCACCAGCGGGAGACTAGCATCCTACAATGAGCAGTTCTTC.

The chain combines TRBV5-1 with TRBJ2-6, with unresolved D. The CDR3 covers 15 residues. The ends were cut back, 3 bases at V and 0 bases at J, with 7 bases in the middle. The germline V gene has CDR1 SGHRS and CDR2 YFSETQ. For the CDR3, the DNA is TGCGCCAGCAGCTATCGAAGCTCTGGGGCCAACGTCCTGACTTTC. Its protein product is CASSYRSSGANVLTF.

V gene TRBV5-6 combines with J gene TRBJ2-5; maybe TRBD1 (6 bases). Germline V gives CDR1 SGHDT, CDR2 YYEEEE. The CDR3 is 15 residues long. Trimming left V 6 bases short and J 5 bases short, with 20 bases between. CDR3 in amino acids: CASNFLRGDKETQYF. The CDR3 DNA reads as TGTGCCAGCAATTTCCTCAGGGGAGACAAGGAGACCCAGTACTTC.

The sample holds a few counts of this clone. The chain carries TRBV29-1 and TRBJ2-1; 10 bases are shared with TRBD1. CDR3 length: 14 amino acids. V lost 7 bases, J lost 0 bases, and 3 bases stayed unmatched. Germline V gene lookup returns CDR1 SQVTM and CDR2 ANQGSEA. The CDR3 coding sequence is TGCAGCGCAAGGGACAGGGGCTCCTACAATGAGCAGTTCTTC. This codes for CSARDRGSYNEQFF.

Details on this clone: The same CDR3 is also encoded by other DNA sequences in this sample. CDR3 bases: TGTGCCAGTAGTCTCACGGGACAGGGTGGGAATCAGCCCCAGCATTTT. Translating gives CASSLTGQGGNQPQHF. V and J are TRBV19 and TRBJ1-5; the match to TRBD1 covers 9 bases. V gave up 5 bases and J gave up 4 bases; unmatched junction bases: 9. Germline loops: CDR1 LNHDA, CDR2 SQIVND (reference sequence). This CDR3 is 16 amino acids long.

This sequence joins TRBV4-2 and TRBJ2-7, with 7 bases matching TRBD2. Germline V lookup: CDR1 LGHNA, CDR2 YNFKEQ. V lost 1 base, J lost 0 bases, and 3 bases stayed unmatched. CDR3 size: 15 residues. The DNA for the CDR3 is TGTGCCAGCAGCCAAGGAGGCGGGAGCTCCTACGAGCAGTACTTC. It translates to CASSQGGGSSYEQYF.

The CDR3 DNA reads as TGTGCCAGCAGCCTTCGGATACCGGGACAGGGGAATGAAAAACTGTTTTTT. It is translated as CASSLRIPGQGNEKLFF. The genes are TRBV11-2 and TRBJ1-4; 10 nucleotides align to TRBD1. Germline CDR1 SGHAT, CDR2 FQNNGV. The junction had 11 bases not matched to a gene; V was cut back by 5 bases and J by 5 bases. The CDR3 sequence is 17 residues long.

Only a few counts were recorded for this clone. The chain joins TRBV4-2 to TRBJ2-3; TRBD2 might be the D (6 bases). Germline V gene sequence: CDR1 LGHNA, CDR2 YNFKEQ. CDR3 length: 21 amino acids. Trimming took off 4 bases at V and 0 bases at J, with 29 bases between the two ends. The CDR3: CASSRVMGSGITPTSTDTQYF. The CDR3 DNA reads TGTGCCAGCAGCCGGGTGATGGGTAGCGGAATCACCCCGACTAGCACAGATACGCAGTATTTT.

This chain connects TRBV4-1 to TRBJ1-4; no clear D. The V gene's germline CDR1 is MGHRA and CDR2 YSYEKL. V lost 2 bases to trimming and J lost 7 bases, with 8 bases between them. The CDR3 is 13 residues long. The CDR3 protein is CASSQMRSEKLFF. In nucleotides, the CDR3 is TGCGCCAGCAGCCAAATGAGGAGTGAAAAACTGTTTTTT.